These T cell receptor beta chains were read from a single sample in a study of T cell responses to AZD1222 COVID-19 vaccine. Only in-frame clones appear in the TCRdb table, and some are missing; sequencing was by immunoSEQ multiplex PCR. Among 100,000 to 150,000 clones listed, roughly nine tenths were seen once. The sequenced sample was peripheral blood, obtained on day 0 of AZD1222 vaccination. Receptor source: an adult in good health. Both conserved end residues are part of each CDR3.

J gene: TRBJ1-6
V gene: TRBV11-2
CDR3 protein: CASSLDWVKGSYNSPLHF

J gene: TRBJ1-1
V gene: TRBV6-5
CDR3 protein: CASSSPAGTPNTEAFF

J gene: TRBJ1-1
V gene: TRBV4-3
CDR3 protein: CASSQTWVPITEAFF

J gene: TRBJ1-4
V gene: TRBV15
CDR3 protein: CATSRGAGGATNEKLFF

J gene: TRBJ1-1
V gene: TRBV25-1
CDR3 protein: CASQGQLVTEAFF

J gene: TRBJ1-2
V gene: TRBV6-6
CDR3 protein: CASSYRLEDRDGYTF

J gene: TRBJ2-2
V gene: TRBV11-1
CDR3 protein: CASSSGVGAGELFF

J gene: TRBJ1-4
V gene: TRBV10-3
CDR3 protein: CAISETQGGGEKLFF

J gene: TRBJ2-7
V gene: TRBV15
CDR3 protein: CATSRERSSYEQYF

J gene: TRBJ2-7
V gene: TRBV7-2
CDR3 protein: CASSLGAGRTYEQYF

J gene: TRBJ2-7
V gene: TRBV5-1
CDR3 protein: CASSLDGLAGAEYEQYF

J gene: TRBJ1-1
V gene: TRBV5-1
CDR3 protein: CASSSQGGVGTEAFF